This record concerns one T cell receptor (beta chain) sequence. The antigen is undetermined. Profiled with immunoSEQ multiplex PCR; TCRdb holds only in-frame clones, not every one. The table has 30,000 or so clones, 65% to 75% seen once. Pools of viral peptides were used by the ViraFEST assay to expand antigen-specific CD4+ T cells ahead of sequencing. It was after approximately 11 days of culture that CD4+ T cells were isolated. Participants were given two doses of BNT162b2 or mRNA-1273 vaccine. Vaccine recipients lacked prior SARS-CoV-2 infection and had negative nucleocapsid antibodies. At days 3 and 7, half of the medium was exchanged for IL-2 medium. CDR3 length equals 11 residues. The V and J ends lost 6 bases and 11 bases, in that order; junction bases with no gene match: 8. Germline lookup yields CDR1 DFQATT and CDR2 SNEGSKA (reference sequence). This specimen comes from a study of vaccination effects on CD4 cells after COVID-19.

Findings of the study overall: Common cold coronavirus cross-reactivity was shown by only 1 of 255 vaccine-induced clones in healthy vaccinees.

Material: CD4+ T cells from PBMCs cultured with HCoV-229E spike peptides, obtained after COVID-19 vaccination. The TCR was taken from a human donor who received a COVID-19 vaccine. V usage is TRBV20-1 and J usage is TRBJ2-3; 7 bases fit TRBD1. In nucleotides, the CDR3 is TGCAGTGCCTGGGACAGTCCGGAGCAGTATTTT. Encoded protein: CSAWDSPEQYF.